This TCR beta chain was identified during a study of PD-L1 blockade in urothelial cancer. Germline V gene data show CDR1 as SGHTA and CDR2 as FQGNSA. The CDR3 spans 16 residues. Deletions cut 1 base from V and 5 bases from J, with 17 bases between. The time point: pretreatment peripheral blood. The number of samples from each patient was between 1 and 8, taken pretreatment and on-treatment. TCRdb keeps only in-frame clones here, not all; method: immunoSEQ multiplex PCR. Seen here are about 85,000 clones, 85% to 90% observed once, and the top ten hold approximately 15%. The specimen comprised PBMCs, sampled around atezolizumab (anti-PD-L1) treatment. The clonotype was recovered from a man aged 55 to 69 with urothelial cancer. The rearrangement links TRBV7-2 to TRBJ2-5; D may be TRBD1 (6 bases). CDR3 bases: TGTGCCAGCAGCTTAGTGGGTATACAGGGCGGGGAGACCCAGTACTTC. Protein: CASSLVGIQGGETQYF.